This T cell receptor beta chain was obtained from a study of prognosis after radiotherapy for stage I lung cancer. Blood, around 5.9 milliliters, was collected at each of two time points. Trimming pared 1 base from V and 2 bases from J, leaving 6 bases between. Germline V lookup: CDR1 SGHVS, CDR2 FQNEAQ. This CDR3 region has 13 residues. Whole-study results and caveats: Patients who had metastases reportedly showed TRBV and TRBJ gene usage that varied from that of patients who did not.

As for this clonotype: What it binds is unknown. A much more abundant neighbour one base away suggests this may be a read error.

Template was genomic DNA; TCR beta CDR3 amplified in two multiplex PCR rounds. Amplification in first-round PCR relied on primers specific to each TRBV and TRBJ gene. Universal primers went into the second round of PCR. One entry per CDR3 protein results from TCRdb running MiXCR on the multiplex PCR reads. The table shows around 51,000 distinct CDR3 sequences, with 30% to 35% occurring only once. The material was PBMCs, obtained before or after stereotactic body radiation therapy (not recorded which). The sequence was obtained from a donor aged 50 or older with non-small cell lung cancer. The V call is TRBV7-8, the J call TRBJ2-7; no reliable D call. The CDR3 DNA reads TGTGCCAGCAGCTTAGTTACGGCCTACGAGCAGTACTTC. Encoded protein: CASSLVTAYEQYF. Looking up the rest from reference TRBV7-8 and TRBJ2-7 gives the full variable domain: GAGVSQSPRYKVAKRGQDVALRCDPISGHVSLFWYQQALGQGPEFLTYFQNEAQLDKSGLPSDRFFAERPEGSVSTLKIQRTQQEDSAVYLCASSLVTAYEQYFGPGTRLTVT.